These 8 T cell receptor beta chains were sequenced from one sample in a study of beta chain features in type 1 diabetes. The study reverse transcribed the entire isolated RNA, so it sequenced expressed TCRB transcripts. The assay was immunoSEQ multiplex PCR, and TCRdb's table has in-frame clones only and misses some. The sample shows about 260,000 clones, roughly 70% of them seen only once. The sample was naive CD4+ T cells from blood. The source is a man between 25 and 39 years old in good health.

This clone was found a few times. This chain uses TRBV7-2 with TRBJ2-5; D is unresolved. Trimming took 1 base from V and 5 from J, leaving 11 bases between them. From germline, CDR1 is SGHTA and CDR2 FQGNSA. This CDR3 is built from 14 residues. The CDR3 is CASSLVWFGETQYF. CDR3 DNA sequence: TGTGCCAGCAGCTTAGTTTGGTTTGGTGAGACCCAGTACTTC. The whole variable domain, remainder taken from reference TRBV7-2 and TRBJ2-5, is GAGVSQSPSNKVTEKGKDVELRCDPISGHTALYWYRQSLGQGLEFLIYFQGNSAPDKSGLPSDRFSAERTGGSVSTLTIQRTQQEDSAVYLCASSLVWFGETQYFGPGTRLLVL.

This clone was counted only a few times. The rearrangement uses TRBV7-2 and TRBJ2-3, with 8 bases aligning to TRBD2. The CDR3 spans 15 residues. CDR1 SGHTA and CDR2 FQGNSA come from the germline V gene. V gave up 7 bases and J gave up 0 bases; unmatched junction bases: 6. CDR3 amino acids: CASTLSGTSTDTQYF. The CDR3 nucleotides are TGTGCCAGCACTCTTAGCGGGACTAGCACAGATACGCAGTATTTT.

The rearrangement links TRBV5-6 to TRBJ2-5; tentative D call: TRBD2 (5 bases). The closer fit of TRBJ2-7 to the DNA end suggests the J call may be wrong. This CDR3 contains 12 residues. Germline CDR1 SGHDT, CDR2 YYEEEE. CDR3 in DNA: TGTGCCAGCAGCACAGCGGACTACGAGCAGTACTTC. This encodes CASSTADYEQYF.

The chain couples TRBV25-1 to TRBJ1-2; D not certain. The CDR3 is 14 amino acids. Germline values: CDR1 MGHDK, CDR2 SYGVNS. Trimming left V 3 bases short and J 5 bases short, with 13 bases between. CDR3 nucleotide sequence: TGTGCCAGCAGTGATCATGAACAAACGTATGGCTACACCTTC. Its translation: CASSDHEQTYGYTF.

The V and J genes are TRBV7-2 and TRBJ2-6; D gene ambiguous. The germline V gene encodes CDR1 SGHTA and CDR2 FQGNSA. The CDR3 has 13 residues. V dropped 6 bases and J dropped 3 bases, with 6 bases sitting between them. The CDR3 DNA reads as TGTGCCAGCAGAACAAGTGGGGCCAACGTCCTGACTTTC. As protein: CASRTSGANVLTF.

CDR3 coding DNA: TGTGCCTGGAGTAAAAGCCACAATCAGCCCCAGCATTTT. This codes for CAWSKSHNQPQHF. The rearrangement uses TRBV30 and TRBJ1-5, with D unresolved. This CDR3 has 13 amino acids. Germline loops: CDR1 GTSNPN, CDR2 SVGIG (reference sequence). The V gene lost 2 bases and the J gene lost 3 bases, with 8 bases spanning the gap.

The CDR3 coding sequence is TGTGCCAGCAGCTCCGCCTGGACAGGGTACGAGCAGTACTTC. Its translation is CASSSAWTGYEQYF. The chain joins TRBV5-6 to TRBJ2-7; 8 nucleotides line up with TRBD1. V shed 3 bases and J 4 bases; nucleotides not matched to a gene: 6. The CDR3 is 14 amino acids. Germline CDR1 is SGHDT and CDR2 is YYEEEE.

The J gene is TRBJ2-7, the V gene TRBV30, with TRBD1 identical over 7 bases. V lost 7 bases, J lost 3 bases, and 6 bases stayed unmatched. The germline gives CDR1 GTSNPN, CDR2 SVGIG (reference sequence). This CDR3 spans 12 amino acids. The CDR3 protein is CALARDSYEQYF. DNA of the CDR3: TGTGCCTTGGCTCGGGACAGCTACGAGCAGTACTTC.